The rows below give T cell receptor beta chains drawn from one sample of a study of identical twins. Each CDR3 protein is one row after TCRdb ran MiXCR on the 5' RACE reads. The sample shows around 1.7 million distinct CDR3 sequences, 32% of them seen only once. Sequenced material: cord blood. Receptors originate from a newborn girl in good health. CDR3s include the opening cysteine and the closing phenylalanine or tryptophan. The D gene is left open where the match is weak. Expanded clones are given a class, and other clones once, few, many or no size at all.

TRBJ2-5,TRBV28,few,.,TGTGCCAGCAGTTTATCCGCGTCCCAAGAGACCCAGTACTTC,CASSLSASQETQYF
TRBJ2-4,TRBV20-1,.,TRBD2,TGCAGTGCTGGCGCTAGCGGGAAGCAGTACTTC,CSAGASGKQYF
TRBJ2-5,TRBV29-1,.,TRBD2,TGCAGCGTTCGTGGACTAGGAGAAGAGACCCAGTACTTC,CSVRGLGEETQYF
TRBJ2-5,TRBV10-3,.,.,TGTGCCATCAGTGAGTCGTTGGGGCGACGGACCGAGACCCAGTACTTC,CAISESLGRRTETQYF
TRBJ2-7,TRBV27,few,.,TGTGCCAGCAGTTTATCACGCAGCCTCTACGAGCAGTACTTC,CASSLSRSLYEQYF
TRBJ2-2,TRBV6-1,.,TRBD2,TGTGCCAGCAGTGTGGGACTAGCGGCAACCGGGGAGCTGTTTTTT,CASSVGLAATGELFF
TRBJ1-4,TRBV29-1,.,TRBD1,TGCAGCGTCGCGTCGGGGCAGGGGGCTGAAAAACTGTTTTTT,CSVASGQGAEKLFF
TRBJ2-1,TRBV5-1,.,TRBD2,TGCGCCAGCAGCTGGACTAGCGGGAGAGAACAGTTCTTC,CASSWTSGREQFF
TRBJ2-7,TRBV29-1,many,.,TGCAGCGTTGATGTACAGGGGGGGTACGAGCAGTACTTC,CSVDVQGGYEQYF
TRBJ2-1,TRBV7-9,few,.,TGTGCCAGCCTGGACTTACCCTCCTACAATGAGCAGTTCTTC,CASLDLPSYNEQFF
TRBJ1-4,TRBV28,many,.,TGTGCCAGCAGTTTTCTTGAAAAACTGTTTTTT,CASSFLEKLFF
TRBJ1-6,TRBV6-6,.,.,TGTGCCAGCATGGGGCCTTATAATTCACCCCTCCACTTT,CASMGPYNSPLHF
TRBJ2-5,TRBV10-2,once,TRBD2,TGCGCCAGCAATCACGGGAGGTACCAAGAGACCCAGTACTTC,CASNHGRYQETQYF
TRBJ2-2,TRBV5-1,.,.,TGCGCCAGCAGCTTGGAGCCCCCGGGGAACACCGGGGAGCTGTTTTTT,CASSLEPPGNTGELFF
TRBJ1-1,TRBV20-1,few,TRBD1,TGCAGTGCTAGAGCGGACAGGGGCGTAGTAAGGGGTTTCTTT,CSARADRGVVRGFF
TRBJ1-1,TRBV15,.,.,TGTGCCACCAGCAGAGATCGAGGGAGAGCTTTCTTT,CATSRDRGRAFF
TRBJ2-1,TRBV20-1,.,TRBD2,TGCAGTGCTGCACTAGCGGAAAATGAGCAGTTCTTC,CSAALAENEQFF
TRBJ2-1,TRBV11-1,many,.,TGTGCCAGCAGCTTAGCGGGCTGGAGCAGCAGCTCCTACAATGAGCAGTTCTTC,CASSLAGWSSSSYNEQFF
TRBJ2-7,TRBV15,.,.,TGTGCCACCAGCAGAGATGTGGGGTTTTCTTACGAGCAGTACTTC,CATSRDVGFSYEQYF
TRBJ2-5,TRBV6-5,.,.,TGTGCCAGCAGTTACGGGATCCAAGAGACCCAGTACTTC,CASSYGIQETQYF
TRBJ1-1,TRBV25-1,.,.,TGTGCCAGCAGTGAATTAATGGGGAACACTGAAGCTTTCTTT,CASSELMGNTEAFF
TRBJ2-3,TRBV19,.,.,TGTGCCAGTAGGTTGGCAGGGTATAGCACAGATACGCAGTATTTT,CASRLAGYSTDTQYF
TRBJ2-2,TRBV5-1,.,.,TGCGCCAGCAGCTTGTCAGTCCGGGAGCTGTTTTTT,CASSLSVRELFF
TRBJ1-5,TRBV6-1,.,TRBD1,TGTGCCAGCAGTCGGGGACAGGGGGGAAGGAGCAATCAGCCCCAGCATTTT,CASSRGQGGRSNQPQHF
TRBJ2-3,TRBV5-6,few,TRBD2,TGTGCCAGCAGCTTGGAACTTCGCGGGGGTGATACGCAGTATTTT,CASSLELRGGDTQYF
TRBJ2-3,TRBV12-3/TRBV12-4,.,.,TGTGCCAGCAGTTTAGCGCCAAAAACAGATACGCAGTATTTT,CASSLAPKTDTQYF
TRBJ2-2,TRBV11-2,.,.,TGTGCCAGCAGCTTAGTCGGCGGATGGGACACCGGGGAGCTGTTTTTT,CASSLVGGWDTGELFF
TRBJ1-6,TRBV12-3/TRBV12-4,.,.,TGTGCCAGCAGTTTACTACAGCCTTATAATTCACCCCTCCACTTT,CASSLLQPYNSPLHF
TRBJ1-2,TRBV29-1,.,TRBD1,TGCAGCGGGGGACAGGGAGAGAGCTATGGCTACACCTTC,CSGGQGESYGYTF
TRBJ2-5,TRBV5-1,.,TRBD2,TGCGCCAGTTCTTATAGCGGGAGGTCCGGGGAGACCCAGTACTTC,CASSYSGRSGETQYF
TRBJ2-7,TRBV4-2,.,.,TGTGCCAGCAGCCAAGAACCCCTGAGAGTAGCGTTCGCCTACGAGCAGTACTTC,CASSQEPLRVAFAYEQYF
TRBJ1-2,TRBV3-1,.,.,TGTGCCAGCAGCCCCCAATCGGACAGCTATGGCTACACCTTC,CASSPQSDSYGYTF
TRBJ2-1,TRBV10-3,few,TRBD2,TGTGCCATCTCGGGACTAGCGAGGACAGAGTCGCAGTTCTTC,CAISGLARTESQFF
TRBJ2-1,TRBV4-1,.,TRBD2,TGCGCCAGCAGCCAGGGGACTAGCGGGGGGTTCTACAATGAGCAGTTCTTC,CASSQGTSGGFYNEQFF
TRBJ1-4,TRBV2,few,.,TGTGCCAGCAACAGGTTGGGCAGCGGGGAACTGTTTTTT,CASNRLGSGELFF
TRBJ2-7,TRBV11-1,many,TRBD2,TGTGCCAGCAGCTTAGGACTAGCGGGGGCCTTCTACGAGCAGTACTTC,CASSLGLAGAFYEQYF
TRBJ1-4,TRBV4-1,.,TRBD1,TGCGCCAGCAGCCAAGGAGGGACAGGCGAAAGACTGTTTTTT,CASSQGGTGERLFF
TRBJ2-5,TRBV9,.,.,TGTGCCAGCAGCCCGAATTCAGGGGGGACTAGCCAGTACTTC,CASSPNSGGTSQYF
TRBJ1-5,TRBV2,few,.,TGTGCCAGCAGTTCCGACAGGCGGGGTCAGCCCCAGCATTTT,CASSSDRRGQPQHF
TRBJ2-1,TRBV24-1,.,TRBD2,TGTGCCACCAGTGATCGTCGACTAGCAGCTAACAATGAGCAGTTCTTC,CATSDRRLAANNEQFF
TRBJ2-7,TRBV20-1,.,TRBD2,TGCAGTGCCAACAATCTGGGGCTAGCGGGAGGTCCCGGCGAGCAGTACTTC,CSANNLGLAGGPGEQYF
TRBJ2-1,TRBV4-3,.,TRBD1,TGCGCCAGCAGCCAAGCGGACAGGCTAACCTACAATGAGCAGTTCTTC,CASSQADRLTYNEQFF
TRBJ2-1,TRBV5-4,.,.,TGTGCCAGCAGCTTGGATCCAGGGAAGAATGAGCAGTTCTTC,CASSLDPGKNEQFF